This TCR beta chain was recovered during a study of Tregs in tolerant kidney transplant recipients. Study information: A 3-day belatacept mixed lymphocyte reaction, sometimes plus 5-day graft donor restimulation, preceded CD4+CD25+CD127- sorting. Recipient cells were told from donor cells by antibody staining. Whole-study findings and limits: Biological reproducibility was not directly addressed in this study.

V gave up 6 bases and J gave up 2 bases; unmatched junction bases: 10. There are 16 residues in the CDR3. The germline gives CDR1 SGHDT, CDR2 YYEEEE. On this clone itself: Its antigen is unidentified.

Produced via immunoSEQ multiplex PCR; TCRdb's table is partial and in-frame only. The data hold more than 25,000 clones, with under 90% observed a single time. This receptor was taken from a human donor in good health. Sequenced material: Tregs from blood cultured with allogeneic cells. This chain joins TRBV5-6 and TRBJ2-3; 9 nucleotides match TRBD2. This chain's CDR3 is CASTARLADPTDTQYF. The CDR3 coding sequence is TGTGCCAGCACCGCCCGACTAGCGGACCCCACAGATACGCAGTATTTT.